The clone carrying this T cell receptor beta chain was observed a handful of times. Its antigen is currently unknown. This entry is derived from a study of post-analysis software for immune sequencing data. Study background: In terms of disease course, relapsing-remitting, secondary progressive and progressive-relapsing multiple sclerosis were included. General study findings and limits: By F measure, samples from a shared preparation batch strongly co-clustered. Patients showed TRBV5-6, TRBV5-1 and TRBV20-1 among several TRBV segments more frequent than in controls. Among multiple sclerosis patients, normalized Chao1 diversity was significantly below that of controls.

Unique molecular identifiers were carried by the TCR beta cDNA libraries. TCRdb itself ran the PCR reads through MiXCR, one entry per CDR3 protein. The table records hundreds of thousands of distinct CDR3 sequences, 55% to 70% of them present only once. Trimming cost V 0 bases and J 0 bases, with 20 bases left between them. Germline loops: CDR1 MGHRA, CDR2 YSYEKL. The CDR3 covers 19 residues. This chain joins TRBV4-1 and TRBJ1-2; D not certain. The receptor was isolated from a girl aged 2 to 9 with multiple sclerosis. The sequenced material came from blood. The CDR3 DNA sequence: TGCGCCAGCAGCCAAGAAACGATCCTTGGGTCGGCCTCTAACTATGGCTACACCTTC. This sequence encodes CASSQETILGSASNYGYTF.